This T cell receptor (beta chain) was sequenced during a study of cytomegalovirus exposure and HLA in healthy donors. PCR involved 60 Vbeta and 13 Jbeta primers. TCRdb keeps only in-frame clones here, not all; method: immunoSEQ multiplex PCR. The sample comprises 90,000 to 120,000 clones, around four fifths of which are singletons, and 7.8% rests with the top ten. This CDR3 spans 15 amino acids. J gave up 5 bases and V 5 bases, and 11 bases lay outside the gene matches. Germline V gives CDR1 LNHDA, CDR2 SQIVND (reference sequence). The sequenced sample consisted of PBMCs. The V gene is TRBV19, the J gene TRBJ2-7, with 8 bases aligning to TRBD1. The origin of this receptor is a man between 25 and 39 years old in good health and CMV-seronegative. This CDR3 is CASSQNRQGSDEQYF. The CDR3 DNA sequence: TGTGCCAGTAGTCAAAACCGACAGGGGTCCGACGAGCAGTACTTC.